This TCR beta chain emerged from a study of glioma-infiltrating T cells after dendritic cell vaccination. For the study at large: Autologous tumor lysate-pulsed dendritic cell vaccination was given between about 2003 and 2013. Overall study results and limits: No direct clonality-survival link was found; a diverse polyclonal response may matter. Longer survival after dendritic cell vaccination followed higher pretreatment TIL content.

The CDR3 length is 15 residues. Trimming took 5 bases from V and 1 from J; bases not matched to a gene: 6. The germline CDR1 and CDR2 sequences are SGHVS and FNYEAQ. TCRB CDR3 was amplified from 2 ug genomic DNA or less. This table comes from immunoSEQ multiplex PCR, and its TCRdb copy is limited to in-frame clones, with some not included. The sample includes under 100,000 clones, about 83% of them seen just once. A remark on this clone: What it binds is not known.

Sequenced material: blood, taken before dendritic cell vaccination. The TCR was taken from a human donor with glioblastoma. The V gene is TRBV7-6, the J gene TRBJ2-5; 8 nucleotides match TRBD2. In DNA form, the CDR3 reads TGTGCCAGCAGCCCCCGGGGGGGGATCCAAGAGACCCAGTACTTC. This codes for CASSPRGGIQETQYF.